What follows are 30 T cell receptor beta chains derived from one specimen sequenced in a study of regulatory T cells in long-lasting Graves disease. As for time point: persistent/refractory GD, antithyroid drugs over 5 years with positive TRAb. Isolated PBMC RNA provided the starting material for the TCR library. Assembly of TCR beta libraries relied on iRepertoire HTBI primers together with Arm-PCR of CDR3 regions. TCRdb processed the multiplex PCR reads anew with MiXCR; each CDR3 protein has one entry. This sample has about 430,000 distinct CDR3 sequences; around 23% occur once, and the top ten carry around an eighth. The sample consisted of peripheral blood mononuclear cells (PBMCs), taken when the disease was refractory, from a patient treated with antithyroid drugs. The receptors come from a female donor with Graves disease.

Here the CDR3 DNA reads TGTGCCAGCAGCTTAGCAGGGGGCCCTTCTGGGGCCAACGTCCTGACTTTC. Translation: CASSLAGGPSGANVLTF. The chain links TRBV13 to TRBJ2-6; TRBD1 matches 8 bases. CDR3 size: 17 residues. CDR1 PRHDT and CDR2 FYEKMQ come from the germline V gene (reference sequence). Losses at the gene ends were 1 base for V and 1 base for J; bases not matched to a gene: 3.

This chain uses TRBV10-2 with TRBJ2-7; 9 nucleotides agree with TRBD1. CDR3 length: 12 amino acids. Germline CDR1 is WSHSY and CDR2 is SAAADI. The junction had 6 bases not matched to a gene; V was cut back by 10 bases and J by 5 bases. CDR3 sequence reads: CATRTGAHEQYF. CDR3 DNA: TGCGCCACCCGGACAGGGGCACACGAGCAGTACTTC.

The chain uses TRBV12-3 or TRBV12-4 and TRBJ2-3; D unresolved. The CDR3 consists of 16 residues. V shed 2 bases and J shed 1 base, with 13 bases lying between them. The CDR3 spells CASSLFDWGGTDTQYF. The DNA of the CDR3 is TGTGCCAGCAGTTTATTCGACTGGGGTGGCACAGATACGCAGTATTTT.

The chain joins TRBV28 to TRBJ2-1; D is perhaps TRBD2 (6 bases). This CDR3 spans 13 amino acids. V was cut by 4 bases and J by 6 bases, with 10 bases left in between. Germline V gives CDR1 MDHEN, CDR2 SYDVKM. For the CDR3, the DNA is TGTGCCAGCAGTTCCTCGCGGGGCAATGAGCAGTTCTTC. Amino acids: CASSSSRGNEQFF.

As regards this clonotype: Being one base from a much bigger clone, this may be a read error. The CDR3 end shows no conserved phenylalanine or tryptophan, and so a read error is likely. This chain connects TRBV10-3 to TRBJ1-1; 7 bases are a match to TRBD1. The CDR3 covers 14 residues. The V and J ends lost 5 bases and 1 base, in that order; junction bases with no gene match: 4. Germline assignment: CDR1 ENHRY and CDR2 SYGVKD. The CDR3 DNA follows: TGTGCCATCAGTACAGGGGAGAGGAACACTGAAGCTTTCCTT. Translation: CAISTGERNTEAFL.

This clonotype appeared a few times. V and J are TRBV5-6 and TRBJ2-7; D unresolved. There are 14 residues in the CDR3. Trimming took off 4 bases at V and 6 bases at J, with 17 bases between the two ends. The germline V gene has CDR1 SGHDT and CDR2 YYEEEE. The CDR3 is CASSPTGPFSEQYF. CDR3 DNA sequence: TGTGCCAGCAGCCCCACCGGACCGTTCTCCGAGCAGTACTTC. The whole variable domain, filled in from reference TRBV5-6 and TRBJ2-7, reads DAGVTQSPTHLIKTRGQQVTLRCSPKSGHDTVSWYQQALGQGPQFIFQYYEEEERQRGNFPDRFSGHQFPNYSSELNVNALLLGDSALYLCASSPTGPFSEQYFGPGTRLTVT.

This chain connects TRBV19 to TRBJ1-2; maybe TRBD1 (5 bases). The CDR3 contains 12 residues. Trimming removed 3 bases at V and 13 bases at J, with 15 bases between. The germline V gene has CDR1 LNHDA and CDR2 SQIVND (reference sequence). In nucleotides, the CDR3 is TGTGCCAGTAGTATCCGGGAGGGACCCTCCACCTTC. It codes for CASSIREGPSTF.

This clonotype appeared a few times. The chain combines TRBV20-1 with TRBJ1-4, with a possible D match to TRBD1 (5 bases). Per germline, CDR1 DFQATT and CDR2 SNEGSKA (reference sequence). The V end lost 2 bases, the J end lost 10 bases, and 14 bases lay between the germline ends. There are 13 residues in the CDR3. CDR3 DNA sequence: TGCAGTGCTAGACCCGGGACCCGTGGAAAACTGTTTTTT. As protein: CSARPGTRGKLFF.

The CDR3 sequence is CASSPRAGAENEQFF. The CDR3 DNA reads TGTGCCAGCAGCCCACGGGCGGGAGCGGAAAATGAGCAGTTCTTC. The chain links TRBV7-9 to TRBJ2-1, with 7 bases lining up with TRBD2. Germline V gene sequence: CDR1 SEHNR, CDR2 FQNEAQ (reference sequence). Trimming removed 5 bases from V and 7 bases from J; junction bases left unmatched: 11. The CDR3 loop spans 15 amino acids.

This clonotype was recorded many times. The germline gene is not matched at one end of the junction; a read error may be the cause. V is TRBV28 and J is TRBJ2-7, with D perhaps matching TRBD1 (6 bases). Germline CDR1 and CDR2: MDHEN and SYDVKM. This CDR3 region has 13 residues. CDR3 nucleotides: TGTGCCAGCAGTTTGGGGAACCGACAAGAGGGGGACTTC. It translates to CASSLGNRQEGDF.

The chain is built from TRBV19 and TRBJ2-5; 11 bases are shared with TRBD2. Germline CDR1 is LNHDA and CDR2 is SQIVND (reference sequence). Trimming cost V 7 bases and J 5 bases; bases outside gene matches: 6. The CDR3 extends over 14 amino acids. The CDR3 sequence: CASTPLAGGETQYF. The CDR3 DNA follows: TGTGCCAGTACCCCGTTAGCGGGAGGGGAGACCCAGTACTTC.

This clonotype has ten or more counts. The J gene is TRBJ2-5, the V gene TRBV6-1, with 10 bases matching TRBD2. Looked up from germline, CDR1 is MNHNS and CDR2 is SASEGT. After removal of 4 bases from V and 1 base from J, the junction contained 3 bases not matched to a gene. The CDR3 consists of 15 residues. For the CDR3, the DNA is TGTGCCAGCAGTGCGAGGACTAGCGGCCAAGAGACCCAGTACTTC. Its protein product is CASSARTSGQETQYF.

In its sample, this clonotype was seen many times. The CDR3 bases are TGTGCCAGCAGCTTGGAAGGAGAGGCAGAGACCCAGTACTTC. Its protein product is CASSLEGEAETQYF. The rearrangement joins TRBV5-4 to TRBJ2-5, with D hard to call. The V gene lost 0 bases and the J gene lost 4 bases, with 10 bases spanning the gap. This CDR3 comprises 14 residues. The germline gives CDR1 SGHNT, CDR2 YYREEE (reference sequence).

J is TRBJ1-2 and V is TRBV7-9; D is unclear. This CDR3 is built from 13 residues. Looked up from germline, CDR1 is SEHNR and CDR2 is FQNEAQ (reference sequence). V was clipped by 1 base and J by 4 bases, with 7 bases between them. The CDR3 reads CASSLGVIYGYTF. The CDR3 DNA follows: TGTGCCAGCAGCTTAGGAGTTATCTATGGCTACACCTTC.

A few counts support this clonotype. This chain connects TRBV20-1 to TRBJ2-2, with 7 bases fitting TRBD2. CDR3 length equals 15 residues. Germline V gene sequence: CDR1 DFQATT, CDR2 SNEGSKA (reference sequence). Trimming cost V 0 bases and J 4 bases; bases outside gene matches: 5. The CDR3 nucleotides read TGCAGTGCTAGAGAAACCGCGGGAGTCACCGGGGAGCTGTTTTTT. It translates to CSARETAGVTGELFF.

This clonotype was seen ten or more times. The chain recombines TRBV28 with TRBJ2-7; D tentatively fits TRBD1 or TRBD2 (5 bases each). The CDR3 runs 12 residues. Germline lookup yields CDR1 MDHEN and CDR2 SYDVKM. Trimming removed 1 base from V and 6 bases from J, with 7 bases in between. The DNA of the CDR3 is TGTGCCAGCAGTTTATTAGGGACCGAGCAGTACTTC. Amino acid sequence: CASSLLGTEQYF.

Turning to this clonotype: Since a much larger clone is just one base distant, this may be a read error. This chain uses TRBV27 with TRBJ2-2; D possibly matches TRBD1 or TRBD2 (6 bases each). The length of the CDR3 is 15 residues. Germline CDR1 MNHEY, CDR2 SMNVEV (reference sequence). V shed 3 bases and J shed 7 bases, with 15 bases lying between them. The CDR3, as DNA: TGTGCCAGCAGTTTGGAGGGGGGCGGGATCGGGGAGCTGTTTTTT. This gives the protein CASSLEGGGIGELFF.

Ten or more counts support this clonotype. The genes are TRBV11-1 and TRBJ2-7; no clear D. The V end was cut by 4 bases, the J end by 6 bases, with 10 bases between. CDR3 length equals 12 residues. Germline V gene sequence: CDR1 SGHAT, CDR2 FQDESV (reference sequence). CDR3 amino acids: CASSYLGSEQYF. The CDR3, as DNA: TGTGCCAGCAGCTACTTAGGCAGCGAGCAGTACTTC.

The chain carries TRBV29-1 and TRBJ2-7; no clear D gene. CDR3 length: 12 amino acids. Trimming cost V 5 bases and J 6 bases, with 14 bases left between them. CDR1 is SQVTM, CDR2 ANQGSEA, per germline. CDR3 DNA sequence: TGCAGCGTTCGCCCGCAGGTAGGCGAGCAGTACTTC. Residues: CSVRPQVGEQYF.

This clonotype has only a few counts. J is TRBJ2-7 and V is TRBV12-3 or TRBV12-4; 11 nucleotides align to TRBD2. J lost 5 bases, V lost 7 bases, and 7 bases had no gene match. CDR3 length: 14 residues. The CDR3 region is CASKLAGGMNEQYF. Written as DNA, the CDR3 is TGTGCCAGCAAGCTAGCGGGAGGTATGAACGAGCAGTACTTC.

The sample holds a few counts of this clonotype. V is TRBV3-1 and J is TRBJ2-4; D is perhaps TRBD2 (5 bases). CDR3 length: 14 amino acids. Trimming removed 5 bases at V and 0 bases at J, with 8 bases between. Germline-derived CDR1 and CDR2 are LGHDT and YNNKEL (reference sequence). The CDR3 DNA sequence: TGTGCCAGCAGCTCCGGGGTAGCCAAAAACATTCAGTACTTC. Protein sequence: CASSSGVAKNIQYF.

This clonotype was counted at least ten times. The chain uses TRBV7-6 and TRBJ2-5, with TRBD1 matching over 7 bases. The germline gives CDR1 SGHVS, CDR2 FNYEAQ. The V and J ends lost 2 bases and 2 bases, in that order; junction bases with no gene match: 2. The CDR3 covers 14 residues. The CDR3 region has the DNA TGTGCCAGCAGCTTACGGGGACAGCAAGAGACCCAGTACTTC. It specifies CASSLRGQQETQYF. Together with reference TRBV7-6 and TRBJ2-5, the CDR3 gives the full variable domain: GAGVSQSPRYKVTKRGQDVALRCDPISGHVSLYWYRQALGQGPEFLTYFNYEAQQDKSGLPNDRFSAERPEGSISTLTIQRTEQRDSAMYRCASSLRGQQETQYFGPGTRLLVL.

About this clonotype itself: A much more abundant neighbour one base away suggests this may be a read error. The chain recombines TRBV28 with TRBJ1-3; no clear D gene. There are 14 residues in the CDR3. In germline, CDR1 is MDHEN, CDR2 SYDVKM. The CDR3 region has the DNA TGTGCCAGCAGTCCCGTACGGTCTGGAGACACCATATATTTT. Protein product: CASSPVRSGDTIYF. The complete variable domain, with remaining parts taken from reference TRBV28 and TRBJ1-3, reads DVKVTQSSRYLVKRTGEKVFLECVQDMDHENMFWYRQDPGLGLRLIYFSYDVKMKEKGDIPEGYSVSREKKERFSLILESASTNQTSMYLCASSPVRSGDTIYFGEGSWLTVV.

This clonotype has a count of ten or more. CDR3 coding DNA: TGTGCCAGCAGTTACTTTCGGGCTAGCGGGAGTGAGACCCAGTACTTC. It yields the protein CASSYFRASGSETQYF. V and J are TRBV6-5 and TRBJ2-5; 10 bases align to TRBD2. The V gene's germline CDR1 is MNHEY and CDR2 SVGAGI. CDR3 size: 16 residues. The J segment lost 5 bases and the V segment lost 1 base, leaving 7 bases of the junction unmatched.

The chain couples TRBV6-2 or TRBV6-3 to TRBJ2-7; 9 nucleotides align to TRBD1. CDR3 length: 16 amino acids. Trimming at V came to 5 bases and at J to 6 bases, leaving 14 bases not matched to a gene. The germline CDR1 and CDR2 sequences are MNHEY and SVGEGT. The CDR3 bases are TGTGCCAGCAGTCTCTCATGGGGACAGGGTAATTTCGAGCAGTACTTC. It translates to CASSLSWGQGNFEQYF.

Points on this clonotype: A much larger clone is a single base away; this may be a read error. The rearrangement links TRBV28 to TRBJ1-4; possibly TRBD1 for D (5 bases). Trimming shortened V by 6 bases and J by 5 bases, and 16 bases separated the two germline ends. Germline V gives CDR1 MDHEN, CDR2 SYDVKM. This CDR3 is 15 amino acids long. The CDR3 protein is CASSNDPRTNEKLFF. As DNA, the CDR3 is TGTGCCAGCAGCAACGATCCGCGGACAAATGAAAAACTGTTTTTT.

This clonotype has a handful of counts. A much larger clone lies one base from this, so it may be a read error. The chain recombines TRBV25-1 with TRBJ2-2, with D perhaps matching TRBD1 (5 bases). Germline loops: CDR1 MGHDK, CDR2 SYGVNS. The length of the CDR3 is 14 residues. Trimming shortened V by 6 bases and J by 2 bases, and 10 bases separated the two germline ends. The CDR3 sequence is CASRDTINTGELFF. CDR3 DNA sequence: TGTGCCAGCAGGGACACCATAAACACCGGGGAGCTGTTTTTT.

V usage is TRBV4-1 and J usage is TRBJ1-1; D remains ambiguous. V lost 0 bases and J lost 1, with 9 bases in between. The CDR3 extends over 15 amino acids. CDR1 and CDR2 from the germline V gene are MGHRA and YSYEKL. Here the CDR3 reads CASSQDPVGNTEAFF. In nucleotides, the CDR3 is TGCGCCAGCAGCCAAGATCCGGTGGGGAACACTGAAGCTTTCTTT.

Turning to this clonotype: This may be a read error: a much more frequent sequence differs by one nucleotide. This rearrangement joins TRBV28 to TRBJ1-1; D unclear. CDR1 and CDR2 (germline): MDHEN, SYDVKM. The CDR3 is 14 amino acids. The CDR3 nucleotides are TGTACCAGCAGTTACCAGGACTCCCTGGGAGAAGCTTTCTTT. Protein: CTSSYQDSLGEAFF.

This clonotype was found many times. The chain links TRBV2 to TRBJ2-5, with 8 bases that match TRBD2. The CDR3 totals 15 residues. Germline V gene lookup returns CDR1 SNHLY and CDR2 FYNNEI. J lost 3 bases, V lost 4 bases, and 7 bases had no gene match. This CDR3 reads CASSGGLAHKETQYF. The CDR3 nucleotides read TGTGCCAGCAGTGGAGGACTAGCTCACAAAGAGACCCAGTACTTC.